A single sample is the source of the 27 T cell receptor beta chains below, sequenced in a study of T cell responses to AZD1222 COVID-19 vaccine. Here immunoSEQ multiplex PCR was the method, and the copy in TCRdb shows in-frame clones only, minus some. The data show tens of thousands of clones, over 80% seen once. The starting material was peripheral blood, obtained on day 0 of AZD1222 vaccination. These receptors were collected from an adult in good health.

The rearrangement joins TRBV28 to TRBJ2-1; 16 nucleotides match TRBD2. The CDR3 consists of 18 residues. The ends lost 5 bases at V and 5 bases at J; junction bases unmatched: 9. The germline V gene has CDR1 MDHEN and CDR2 SYDVKM. CDR3 protein: CASSIPGLAGGFDNEQFF. Here the CDR3 DNA reads TGTGCCAGCAGTATCCCGGGACTAGCGGGAGGGTTCGACAATGAGCAGTTCTTC.

The rearrangement links TRBV7-9 to TRBJ2-1, with 9 bases aligning to TRBD2. This CDR3 contains 16 residues. The germline CDR1 and CDR2 sequences are SEHNR and FQNEAQ (reference sequence). V shed 5 bases, J shed 5 bases, and the junction held 10 bases outside the gene matches. This CDR3 is CASSPHSGSSDNEQFF. The DNA of the CDR3 is TGTGCCAGCAGCCCCCATAGCGGGAGTTCCGACAATGAGCAGTTCTTC.

This chain connects TRBV7-2 to TRBJ1-4; maybe TRBD1 (5 bases). The CDR3 runs 14 residues. V was shortened by 5 bases and J by 8 bases, with 15 bases between the two germline ends. Looked up from germline, CDR1 is SGHTA and CDR2 is FQGNSA. The CDR3 sequence: CASSPRGGEEKLFF. The CDR3 DNA follows: TGTGCCAGCAGCCCTCGTGGGGGGGAGGAAAAACTGTTTTTT.

The CDR3 sequence: CASSLGQGGSYEQYF. As DNA, the CDR3 is TGCGCCAGCAGCTTGGGACAGGGGGGTTCCTACGAGCAGTACTTC. The rearrangement joins TRBV5-1 to TRBJ2-7; 9 nucleotides line up with TRBD1. This CDR3 is 15 amino acids long. The germline V gene has CDR1 SGHRS and CDR2 YFSETQ. V was clipped by 0 bases and J by 1 base; unmatched bases: 2. The variable domain in full, with the rest retrieved from reference TRBV5-1 and TRBJ2-7, is KAGVTQTPRYLIKTRGQQVTLSCSPISGHRSVSWYQQTPGQGLQFLFEYFSETQRNKGNFPGRFSGRQFSNSRSEMNVSTLELGDSALYLCASSLGQGGSYEQYFGPGTRLTVT.

The gene calls are TRBV6-5 and TRBJ2-7; D possibly matches TRBD1 or TRBD2 (5 bases each). Germline V gene sequence: CDR1 MNHEY, CDR2 SVGAGI. The CDR3 is 14 amino acids. Trimming removed 2 bases from V and 1 base from J, with 9 bases in between. CDR3 protein: CASSYAGSSYEQYF. The CDR3 nucleotides read TGTGCCAGCAGTTACGCAGGGAGTTCCTACGAGCAGTACTTC.

The chain has TRBV27 and TRBJ2-7; 9 positions match TRBD1. The trim removed 6 bases at V and 2 bases at J, leaving 8 bases unmatched. This CDR3 is 15 amino acids long. CDR1 and CDR2 from the germline V gene are MNHEY and SMNVEV (reference sequence). The CDR3 DNA reads TGTGCCAGCAGCCCCTTTGGGACAGGGACCTACGAGCAGTACTTC. Translated: CASSPFGTGTYEQYF.

This clone was seen once. This chain joins TRBV9 and TRBJ2-3; D possibly matches TRBD1 or TRBD2 (5 bases each). Germline V lookup: CDR1 SGDLS, CDR2 YYNGEE. The ends were cut back, 8 bases at V and 4 bases at J, with 14 bases in the middle. The CDR3 has 13 residues. The CDR3 nucleotides read TGTGCCAGTGGGAAGTGGGGGTCAGATACGCAGTATTTT. This sequence encodes CASGKWGSDTQYF. The whole variable domain, filled in from reference TRBV9 and TRBJ2-3, reads DSGVTQTPKHLITATGQRVTLRCSPRSGDLSVYWYQQSLDQGLQFLIQYYNGEERAKGNILERFSAQQFPDLHSELNLSSLELGDSALYFCASGKWGSDTQYFGPGTRLTVL.

The rearrangement links TRBV6-5 to TRBJ2-7; 7 nucleotides match TRBD1. The V and J ends lost 5 bases and 5 bases, in that order; junction bases with no gene match: 6. The CDR3 has 13 amino acids. Germline lookup yields CDR1 MNHEY and CDR2 SVGAGI. CDR3 coding DNA: TGTGCCAGCAGTCAGACAGGGATTAACGAGCAGTACTTC. Translating gives CASSQTGINEQYF.

This chain connects TRBV2 to TRBJ1-2, with unresolved D. Deletions cut 1 base from V and 8 bases from J, with 14 bases between. CDR1 is SNHLY and CDR2 is FYNNEI in the germline V gene. The CDR3 spans 14 residues. The CDR3 DNA is TGTGCCAGCAGTGAAGTGGCGGACCCCCACGGCTACACCTTC. Translated: CASSEVADPHGYTF.

The V gene is TRBV4-1, the J gene TRBJ1-2; TRBD1 might be the D (6 bases). The CDR3 totals 13 residues. Germline CDR1 MGHRA, CDR2 YSYEKL. Trimming took off 1 base at V and 5 bases at J, with 8 bases between the two ends. This CDR3 is CASSQVRGYGYTF. CDR3 nucleotides: TGCGCCAGCAGCCAAGTGAGGGGGTATGGCTACACCTTC.

The chain combines TRBV5-6 with TRBJ2-5; D is unresolved. This CDR3 spans 14 amino acids. V lost 0 bases and J lost 2, with 8 bases in between. Germline values: CDR1 SGHDT, CDR2 YYEEEE. The CDR3 loop reads CASSLVASQETQYF. CDR3 sequence (DNA): TGTGCCAGCAGCTTGGTTGCGTCTCAAGAGACCCAGTACTTC.

This clone was detected a few times. The CDR3 nucleotides are TGTGCCAGCAGCTTAGAGGACAGTAACTATGGCTACACCTTC. Encoded protein: CASSLEDSNYGYTF. J is TRBJ1-2 and V is TRBV7-8; weak D call: TRBD1 (6 bases). The CDR3 is 14 residues long. Per germline, CDR1 SGHVS and CDR2 FQNEAQ. The V and J ends lost 1 base and 1 base respectively, with 7 bases between them.

The chain employs TRBV15 and TRBJ2-4; TRBD1 agrees at 8 bases. Germline V CDR1 and CDR2: LNHNV, YYDKDF (reference sequence). The V and J ends lost 1 base and 6 bases, in that order; junction bases with no gene match: 5. The CDR3 spans 15 residues. The CDR3 nucleotides are TGTGCCACCAGCAGAGCGGACAGGGTCGGAAACATTCAGTACTTC. Translating gives CATSRADRVGNIQYF.

The chain recombines TRBV28 with TRBJ1-2, with a weak D call TRBD1 (6 bases). The CDR3 consists of 16 residues. The V and J ends lost 5 bases and 3 bases respectively, with 19 bases between them. Per the germline V gene, CDR1 is MDHEN and CDR2 is SYDVKM. CDR3 bases: TGTGCCAGCAGTCCAACAGGGACATCCACGCACTATGGCTACACCTTC. It specifies CASSPTGTSTHYGYTF.

The genes are TRBV5-1 and TRBJ2-3; no clear D. CDR1 and CDR2 from the germline V gene are SGHRS and YFSETQ. The V and J ends lost 1 base and 2 bases respectively, with 14 bases between them. The CDR3 sequence is 16 residues long. CDR3 loop: CASSLFEESTTDTQYF. In DNA, the CDR3 is TGCGCCAGCAGCTTGTTCGAGGAGAGTACCACAGATACGCAGTATTTT.

This chain connects TRBV2 to TRBJ1-4; 7 bases are shared with TRBD1. Trimming cost V 8 bases and J 3 bases; bases outside gene matches: 9. CDR1 SNHLY and CDR2 FYNNEI come from the germline V gene. The CDR3 is 15 amino acids. CDR3 sequence: CASGQGGTPNEKLFF. The CDR3, as DNA: TGTGCCAGCGGGCAGGGGGGCACACCTAATGAAAAACTGTTTTTT.

CDR3 in DNA: TGTGCCAGCAGCCCGAGCTCCTACAATGAGCAGTTCTTC. Translation gives CASSPSSYNEQFF. The gene calls are TRBV9 and TRBJ2-1; D is ambiguous. Germline V gene data show CDR1 as SGDLS and CDR2 as YYNGEE. The CDR3 has 13 residues. The V and J ends lost 4 bases and 0 bases respectively, with 5 bases between them.

This clone was recorded a few times. This sequence joins TRBV3-1 (or the pseudogene TRBV3-2) and TRBJ2-2, with D perhaps TRBD2 (6 bases). V was shortened by 4 bases and J by 4 bases, with 10 bases between the two germline ends. Germline-derived CDR1 and CDR2 are LGHDT and YNNKEL (reference sequence). This CDR3 region has 14 residues. DNA of the CDR3: TGTGCCAGCAGCCTGGGACTGAGCACCGGGGAGCTGTTTTTT. It is translated as CASSLGLSTGELFF.

This clone was detected a few times. The rearrangement links TRBV10-3 to TRBJ2-1; 9 bases line up with TRBD1. J lost 7 bases, V lost 6 bases, and 7 bases had no gene match. Germline lookup yields CDR1 ENHRY and CDR2 SYGVKD. The CDR3 runs 14 residues. The CDR3 DNA reads as TGTGCCATCAGCCGGGACAGGGATAAGAATGAGCAGTTCTTC. It specifies CAISRDRDKNEQFF.

The rearrangement joins TRBV9 to TRBJ2-7, with TRBD2 matching 11 bases. This CDR3 spans 15 amino acids. Germline V gene lookup returns CDR1 SGDLS and CDR2 YYNGEE. V lost 4 bases and J lost 0; bases outside the gene matches: 3. The CDR3 loop is CASSQGLAASYEQYF. CDR3 DNA: TGTGCCAGCAGCCAGGGACTAGCGGCCTCCTACGAGCAGTACTTC.

J is TRBJ2-7 and V is TRBV6-5, with no clear D. V lost 8 bases to trimming and J lost 2 bases, with 13 bases between them. Germline values: CDR1 MNHEY, CDR2 SVGAGI. The CDR3 length is 13 residues. The CDR3: CASPPDATYEQYF. CDR3 sequence (DNA): TGTGCCAGCCCTCCGGACGCCACCTACGAGCAGTACTTC.

V is TRBV5-5 and J is TRBJ2-2; D unclear. V was trimmed by 3 bases and J by 2 bases, leaving 5 bases between them. Germline V CDR1 and CDR2: SGHKS, YYEKEE (reference sequence). There are 13 residues in the CDR3. The CDR3 loop reads CASSSANTGELFF. Written as DNA, the CDR3 is TGTGCCAGCAGCTCGGCCAACACCGGGGAGCTGTTTTTT. Based on the CDR3 plus reference TRBV5-5 and TRBJ2-2, the full variable domain is DAGVTQSPTHLIKTRGQQVTLRCSPISGHKSVSWYQQVLGQGPQFIFQYYEKEERGRGNFPDRFSARQFPNYSSELNVNALLLGDSALYLCASSSANTGELFFGEGSRLTVL.

This chain links TRBV30 with TRBJ1-1, with D maybe TRBD1 (6 bases). The CDR3 contains 15 residues. The germline gives CDR1 GTSNPN, CDR2 SVGIG (reference sequence). V lost 3 bases and J lost 2, with 16 bases in between. CDR3 coding DNA: TGTGCCTGGAGCCCCCCGGGACATCAAAACACTGAAGCTTTCTTT. Translating it yields CAWSPPGHQNTEAFF.

The gene calls are TRBV7-9 and TRBJ2-3, with TRBD1 identical over 10 bases. Germline CDR1 is SEHNR and CDR2 is FQNEAQ (reference sequence). The CDR3 loop spans 14 amino acids. Trimming at V came to 5 bases and at J to 3 bases, leaving 2 bases not matched to a gene. This chain's CDR3 is CASSLGQGTDTQYF. CDR3 bases: TGTGCCAGCAGCCTGGGACAGGGGACAGATACGCAGTATTTT. Full variable domain (remainder filled in from reference TRBV7-9 and TRBJ2-3): DTGVSQNPRHKITKRGQNVTFRCDPISEHNRLYWYRQTLGQGPEFLTYFQNEAQLEKSRLLSDRFSAERPKGSFSTLEIQRTEQGDSAMYLCASSLGQGTDTQYFGPGTRLTVL.

This sequence joins TRBV28 and TRBJ2-5; TRBD2 might be the D (6 bases). Trimming took 4 bases from V and 7 from J, leaving 16 bases between them. Germline V gene sequence: CDR1 MDHEN, CDR2 SYDVKM. The CDR3 totals 14 residues. The CDR3 nucleotides read TGTGCCAGCAGTTCCCCCGGGACTTTGAGGACCCAGTACTTC. Protein product: CASSSPGTLRTQYF. Variable domain in full (rest from reference TRBV28 and TRBJ2-5): DVKVTQSSRYLVKRTGEKVFLECVQDMDHENMFWYRQDPGLGLRLIYFSYDVKMKEKGDIPEGYSVSREKKERFSLILESASTNQTSMYLCASSSPGTLRTQYFGPGTRLLVL.

Concerning this clone itself: A read error may account for a junction end that differs from germline. V usage is TRBV7-2 and J usage is TRBJ1-5; D call uncertain. The germline CDR1 and CDR2 sequences are SGHTA and FQGNSA. The CDR3 spans 14 residues. CDR3 residues: CACSPNLGNQPQHF. CDR3 coding DNA: TGTGCCTGCAGCCCAAACTTAGGCAATCAGCCCCAGCATTTT.

CDR3 DNA sequence: TGTGCCAGCAGTAACAGGGAGAACATTCAGTACTTC. It is translated as CASSNRENIQYF. V is TRBV2 and J is TRBJ2-4, with D possibly matching TRBD1 (6 bases). This CDR3 is built from 12 residues. Trimming left V 5 bases short and J 7 bases short, with 9 bases between. The germline V gene has CDR1 SNHLY and CDR2 FYNNEI.